This T cell receptor beta chain was documented in a study of blood T cell repertoires in COVID-19. The overall study: Donors in the United States, Italy and Spain gave samples during acute or convalescent COVID-19. The analysed material was cDNA or gDNA that came from T cells, B-cell-depleted T cells, or PBMCs.

Profiling relied on immunoSEQ multiplex PCR, and the TCRdb table lists in-frame clones only, not all of them. The sample has around 280,000 clones, approximately 90% seen once. This CDR3 contains 12 residues. V was clipped by 8 bases and J by 6 bases; unmatched bases: 7. CDR1 is MNHEY, CDR2 SMNVEV, per germline (reference sequence). Material for sequencing was peripheral blood. This receptor was identified in a woman between 45 and 60 years old who had recovered from COVID-19. V is TRBV27 and J is TRBJ2-7, with 7 bases that match TRBD1. The CDR3 spells CASGTNRGEQYF. The CDR3 coding sequence is TGTGCCAGCGGAACGAACAGGGGCGAGCAGTACTTC.